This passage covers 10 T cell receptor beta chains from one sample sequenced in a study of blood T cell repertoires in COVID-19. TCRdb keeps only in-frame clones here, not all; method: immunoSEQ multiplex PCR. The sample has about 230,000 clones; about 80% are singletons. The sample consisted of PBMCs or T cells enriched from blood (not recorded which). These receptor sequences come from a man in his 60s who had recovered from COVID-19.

The DNA of the CDR3 is TGCGCCAGCAGCTTGGTTTCACAGAACAATGAGCAGTTCTTC. It encodes CASSLVSQNNEQFF. The rearrangement uses TRBV5-1 and TRBJ2-1, with no clear D. V was pared by 0 bases and J by 5 bases, with 9 bases between. Germline V lookup: CDR1 SGHRS, CDR2 YFSETQ. The CDR3 covers 14 residues.

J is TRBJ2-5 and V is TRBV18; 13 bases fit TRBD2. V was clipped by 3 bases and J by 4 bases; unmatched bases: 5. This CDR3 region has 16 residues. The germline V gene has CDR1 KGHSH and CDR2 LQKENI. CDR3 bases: TGTGCCAGCTCACCTAGACTAGCGGGGGGCCGAGAGACCCAGTACTTC. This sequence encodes CASSPRLAGGRETQYF.

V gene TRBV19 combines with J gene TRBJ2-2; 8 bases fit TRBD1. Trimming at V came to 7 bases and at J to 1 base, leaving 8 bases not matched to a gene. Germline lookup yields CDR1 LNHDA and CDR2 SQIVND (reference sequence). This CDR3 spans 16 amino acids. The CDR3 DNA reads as TGTGCCAGTACCCAAAGAGGGACAGGGAACACCGGGGAGCTGTTTTTT. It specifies CASTQRGTGNTGELFF. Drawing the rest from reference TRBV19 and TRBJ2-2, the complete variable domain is DGGITQSPKYLFRKEGQNVTLSCEQNLNHDAMYWYRQDPGQGLRLIYYSQIVNDFQKGDIAEGYSVSREKKESFPLTVTSAQKNPTAFYLCASTQRGTGNTGELFFGEGSRLTVL.

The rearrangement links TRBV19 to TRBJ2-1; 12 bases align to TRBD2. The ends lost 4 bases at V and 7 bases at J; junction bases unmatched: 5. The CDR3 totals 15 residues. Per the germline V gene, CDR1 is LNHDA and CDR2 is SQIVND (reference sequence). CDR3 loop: CASSTSGGVQNEQFF. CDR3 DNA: TGTGCCAGTAGTACTAGCGGGGGGGTTCAGAATGAGCAGTTCTTC.

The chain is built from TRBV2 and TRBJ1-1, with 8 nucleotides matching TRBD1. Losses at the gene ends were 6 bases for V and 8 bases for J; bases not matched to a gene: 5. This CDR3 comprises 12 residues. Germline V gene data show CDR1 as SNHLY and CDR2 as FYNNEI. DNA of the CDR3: TGTGCCAGCAGAGTGGACAGGGCAGAAGCTTTCTTT. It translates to CASRVDRAEAFF.

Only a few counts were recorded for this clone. The CDR3 region is CASSGAGINYGYTF. The CDR3 bases are TGTGCCAGCAGCGGCGCCGGGATCAACTATGGCTACACCTTC. The chain links TRBV7-8 to TRBJ1-2; D unclear. Trimming removed 5 bases from V and 2 bases from J, with 12 bases in between. CDR1 and CDR2 from the germline V gene are SGHVS and FQNEAQ. The CDR3 has 14 residues.

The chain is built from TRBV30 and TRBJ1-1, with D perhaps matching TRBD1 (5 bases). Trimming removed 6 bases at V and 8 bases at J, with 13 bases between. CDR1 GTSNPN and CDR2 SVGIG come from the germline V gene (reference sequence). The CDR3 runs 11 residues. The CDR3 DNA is TGTGCCTGTGACCCGGGGGAAGAAGCTTTCTTT. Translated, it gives CACDPGEEAFF. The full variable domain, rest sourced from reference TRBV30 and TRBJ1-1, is SQTIHQWPATLVQPVGSPLSLECTVEGTSNPNLYWYRQAAGRGLQLLFYSVGIGQISSEVPQNLSASRPQDRQFILSSKKLLLSDSGFYLCACDPGEEAFFGQGTRLTVV.

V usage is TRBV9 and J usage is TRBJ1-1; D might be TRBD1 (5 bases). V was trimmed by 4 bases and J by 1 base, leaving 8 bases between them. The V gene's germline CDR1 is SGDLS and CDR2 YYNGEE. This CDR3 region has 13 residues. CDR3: CASSTQANTEAFF. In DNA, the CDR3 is TGTGCCAGCAGCACACAGGCGAACACTGAAGCTTTCTTT. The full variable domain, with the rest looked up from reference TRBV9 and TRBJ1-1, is DSGVTQTPKHLITATGQRVTLRCSPRSGDLSVYWYQQSLDQGLQFLIQYYNGEERAKGNILERFSAQQFPDLHSELNLSSLELGDSALYFCASSTQANTEAFFGQGTRLTVV.

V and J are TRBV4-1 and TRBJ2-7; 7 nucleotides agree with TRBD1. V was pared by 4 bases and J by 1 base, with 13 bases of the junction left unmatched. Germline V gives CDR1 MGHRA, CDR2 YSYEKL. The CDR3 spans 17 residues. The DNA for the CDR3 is TGCGCCAGCAGCCCCGTCGGGGCAGGGGGTATTTCCTACGAGCAGTACTTC. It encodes CASSPVGAGGISYEQYF.

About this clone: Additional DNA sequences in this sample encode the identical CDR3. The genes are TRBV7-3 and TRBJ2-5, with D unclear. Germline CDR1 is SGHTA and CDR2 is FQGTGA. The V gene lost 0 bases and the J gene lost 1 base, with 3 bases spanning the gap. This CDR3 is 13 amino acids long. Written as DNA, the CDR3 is TGTGCCAGCAGCTTAACCCGCCAAGAGACCCAGTACTTC. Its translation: CASSLTRQETQYF.